The rows below give T cell receptor beta chains drawn from one sample of a study of shared clonotypes between healthy human individuals. Only in-frame clones appear in the TCRdb table, and some are missing; sequencing was by immunoSEQ multiplex PCR. The data show 1.4 million to 1.5 million clones, with about 96% seen just once and more than 0.9% held by the top ten. Sequencing was carried out using naive CD4+ T cells sorted from blood. These receptors were collected from a young man in good health. Both conserved end residues are part of each CDR3. The D gene is left open where the match is weak. Clone size is stated in some rows and not others, as once, few, many or a class when expanded.

v_call: TRBV5-1; d_call: .; j_call: TRBJ1-3; clone_size: .; cdr3_aa: CASSSRPGQSLDRSSSGNTIYF; cdr3_nt: TGCGCCAGCAGCTCGCGACCGGGCCAATCCCTCGACCGTTCATCCTCTGGAAACACCATATATTTT
v_call: TRBV19; d_call: TRBD2; j_call: TRBJ2-1; clone_size: .; cdr3_aa: CASSPVAGGSYNEQFF; cdr3_nt: TGTGCCAGTAGCCCTGTAGCGGGAGGATCCTACAATGAGCAGTTCTTC
v_call: TRBV7-7; d_call: TRBD1; j_call: TRBJ2-7; clone_size: once; cdr3_aa: CASSQGQDYEQYF; cdr3_nt: TGTGCCAGCAGCCAGGGACAGGACTACGAGCAGTACTTC
v_call: TRBV30; d_call: .; j_call: TRBJ1-5; clone_size: .; cdr3_aa: CAWKTQPQHF; cdr3_nt: TGTGCCTGGAAGACCCAGCCCCAGCATTTT
v_call: TRBV18; d_call: .; j_call: TRBJ1-5; clone_size: .; cdr3_aa: CASSPGSSNQPQHF; cdr3_nt: TGTGCCAGCTCACCAGGGTCTAGCAATCAGCCCCAGCATTTT
v_call: TRBV19; d_call: TRBD1; j_call: TRBJ2-2; clone_size: .; cdr3_aa: CASRTTGGNTGELFF; cdr3_nt: TGTGCCAGTAGAACCACAGGGGGCAACACCGGGGAGCTGTTTTTT
v_call: TRBV10-3; d_call: .; j_call: TRBJ2-3; clone_size: .; cdr3_aa: CATHREVADTQYF; cdr3_nt: TGTGCCACGCACAGGGAAGTCGCAGATACGCAGTATTTT
v_call: TRBV7-9; d_call: TRBD2; j_call: TRBJ2-7; clone_size: .; cdr3_aa: CASSFSGRYEQYF; cdr3_nt: TGTGCCAGCAGCTTTAGCGGGAGGTACGAGCAGTACTTC
v_call: TRBV2; d_call: .; j_call: TRBJ1-2; clone_size: .; cdr3_aa: CASSVSSYGYTF; cdr3_nt: TGTGCCAGCAGTGTTAGCAGCTATGGCTACACCTTC
v_call: TRBV7-8; d_call: .; j_call: TRBJ2-7; clone_size: .; cdr3_aa: CASTSPGTPTYEQYF; cdr3_nt: TGTGCCAGCACCTCCCCCGGGACTCCAACCTACGAGCAGTACTTC
v_call: TRBV7-9; d_call: TRBD1; j_call: TRBJ2-1; clone_size: once; cdr3_aa: CASSPVGQGPDEQFF; cdr3_nt: TGTGCCAGCAGCCCGGTTGGACAGGGACCCGATGAGCAGTTCTTC
v_call: TRBV5-1; d_call: .; j_call: TRBJ1-3; clone_size: once; cdr3_aa: CASSQTGTISGNTIYF; cdr3_nt: TGCGCCAGCAGCCAAACAGGGACTATCTCTGGAAACACCATATATTTT
v_call: TRBV5-1; d_call: .; j_call: TRBJ2-5; clone_size: .; cdr3_aa: CASSLDEEIETQYF; cdr3_nt: TGCGCCAGCAGCTTGGATGAGGAGATAGAGACCCAGTACTTC
v_call: TRBV18; d_call: .; j_call: TRBJ1-1; clone_size: .; cdr3_aa: CASSSGREHTEAFF; cdr3_nt: TGTGCCAGCTCCTCAGGTCGGGAGCACACTGAAGCTTTCTTT
v_call: TRBV7-9; d_call: .; j_call: TRBJ1-3; clone_size: .; cdr3_aa: CASSSGSGNTIYF; cdr3_nt: TGTGCCAGCAGCTCAGGCTCTGGAAACACCATATATTTT
v_call: TRBV7-9; d_call: .; j_call: TRBJ1-5; clone_size: .; cdr3_aa: CASSSSGDQPQHF; cdr3_nt: TGTGCCAGCAGCTCCTCGGGGGACCAGCCCCAGCATTTT